The source of this T cell receptor beta chain is a study of blood T cell repertoires in COVID-19. Study-level information: PBMCs, B-cell-depleted T cells, or T cells provided the cDNA or gDNA that made up the material.

This CDR3 is built from 14 residues. Germline CDR1 is SNHLY and CDR2 is FYNNEI. V shed 5 bases, J shed 0 bases, and the junction held 1 base outside the gene matches. In the original analysis: The authors estimated nucleated cell counts from reference gene primer amplification. Measured with immunoSEQ multiplex PCR; TCRdb has only the in-frame clones, and not every one. The DNA was the basis for D and trimming; V, J and clone size are from that table. Here the sample spans over 70,000 clones, approximately 76% being singletons. The chain uses TRBV2 and TRBJ1-1; 9 bases agree with TRBD1. Input material: peripheral blood. The TCR comes from a man aged 70 or older with active or convalescent COVID-19. The CDR3 region is CASSWTGVNTEAFF. CDR3 DNA: TGTGCCAGCAGTTGGACAGGGGTGAACACTGAAGCTTTCTTT.